The entry that follows covers one T cell receptor (beta chain) sequence. This CDR3 has 15 residues. Germline CDR1 and CDR2: MNHEY and SVGEGT. V gave up 5 bases and J gave up 4 bases; unmatched junction bases: 6. The sample belongs to a study of blood T cell repertoires in COVID-19. Turning to the study itself: Material from acute and convalescent COVID-19 was sourced from the United States, Italy and Spain. In each case, the material was cDNA or gDNA derived from T cells, B-cell-depleted T cells, or PBMCs.

Per the original methods: Estimation of nucleated cell counts was performed using reference gene primer amplification. Assay used: immunoSEQ multiplex PCR; TCRdb lists only in-frame clones, some missing. Clone size and V and J calls were adopted from that table, with D and trimming inferred from the DNA. The profile shows 190,000 or so clones, 85% to 90% of them singletons. The TCR comes from a man aged 30-40 years who had recovered from COVID-19. Sequenced input: PBMCs or T cells enriched from blood (not recorded which). V is TRBV6-2 or TRBV6-3 and J is TRBJ1-1; 11 bases map to TRBD1. The CDR3 DNA reads TGTGCCAGCAGTATAAGGGACAGGGGGTCCACTGAAGCTTTCTTT. This encodes CASSIRDRGSTEAFF.